The 8 T cell receptor beta chains below all came from one sample that was sequenced in a study of cytomegalovirus exposure and HLA in healthy donors. Profiled with immunoSEQ multiplex PCR; TCRdb holds only in-frame clones, not every one. The table has roughly 260,000 clones, around 91% seen once. Sequencing was done on a sample of PBMCs. The receptors were gathered from a woman between 18 and 30 years old in good health and CMV-seronegative.

The rearrangement uses TRBV11-2 and TRBJ1-2; weak D call: TRBD1 (6 bases). V lost 3 bases and J lost 8, with 13 bases in between. The CDR3 has 13 amino acids. Looked up from germline, CDR1 is SGHAT and CDR2 is FQNNGV. The DNA of the CDR3 is TGTGCCAGCAGCTTCCCAGGGGCAGAGGGCTACACCTTC. Amino acids: CASSFPGAEGYTF.

This chain links TRBV7-6 with TRBJ1-2; 7 bases match TRBD1. V lost 5 bases, J lost 4 bases, and 4 bases stayed unmatched. Germline V lookup: CDR1 SGHVS, CDR2 FNYEAQ. The CDR3 consists of 13 residues. This chain's CDR3 is CASSGDSSYGYTF. The CDR3 region has the DNA TGTGCCAGCAGCGGGGACAGTTCCTATGGCTACACCTTC.

This chain uses TRBV27 with TRBJ1-2, with 10 bases lining up with TRBD1. Germline V gives CDR1 MNHEY, CDR2 SMNVEV (reference sequence). V lost 8 bases, J lost 4 bases, and 7 bases stayed unmatched. CDR3 length: 14 amino acids. The CDR3 spells CASSGQGPFYGYTF. CDR3 DNA sequence: TGTGCCAGCTCGGGACAGGGGCCCTTCTATGGCTACACCTTC.

This clone has only a few counts. The chain carries TRBV19 and TRBJ2-7, with D maybe TRBD1 (5 bases). This CDR3 comprises 13 residues. CDR1 is LNHDA, CDR2 SQIVND, per germline (reference sequence). Trimming stripped 10 bases from V and 3 bases from J, with 16 bases between. The DNA of the CDR3 is TGTGCCACCGCAGATCGTCAGGGCTACGAGCAGTACTTC. It specifies CATADRQGYEQYF.

The chain recombines TRBV9 with TRBJ2-3, with 9 bases aligning to TRBD2. Trimming removed 2 bases from V and 2 bases from J; junction bases left unmatched: 9. CDR1 and CDR2 (germline): SGDLS, YYNGEE. This CDR3 comprises 17 residues. The CDR3 DNA is TGTGCCAGCAGCGTCATAGCGGGGGCTCTCCTCACAGATACGCAGTATTTT. Its protein is CASSVIAGALLTDTQYF. Filled out from reference TRBV9 and TRBJ2-3, the complete variable domain reads DSGVTQTPKHLITATGQRVTLRCSPRSGDLSVYWYQQSLDQGLQFLIQYYNGEERAKGNILERFSAQQFPDLHSELNLSSLELGDSALYFCASSVIAGALLTDTQYFGPGTRLTVL.

As regards this clone: Other DNA sequences from this sample encode an identical CDR3 as well. This rearrangement joins TRBV20-1 to TRBJ2-5; D ambiguous. Germline V gene data show CDR1 as DFQATT and CDR2 as SNEGSKA (reference sequence). The CDR3 sequence is 10 residues long. V was shortened by 6 bases and J by 5 bases, with 7 bases between the two germline ends. The CDR3 coding sequence is TGCAGTGCGAGGCAGGAGACCCAGTACTTC. Protein sequence: CSARQETQYF.

This chain uses TRBV10-3 with TRBJ1-5, with D perhaps matching TRBD1 (6 bases). The CDR3 is 14 residues long. Germline CDR1 and CDR2: ENHRY and SYGVKD. Between the trimmed V and J ends, which lost 8 bases and 6 bases, there was a span of 17 bases. DNA for the CDR3: TGTGCCATCTCTTCCAGTCAGGGGATTCAGCCCCAGCATTTT. This gives the protein CAISSSQGIQPQHF.

This clone was seen just once. The V call is TRBV4-1, the J call TRBJ1-1; D remains unclear. The length of the CDR3 is 17 residues. The ends were cut back, 0 bases at V and 2 bases at J, with 16 bases in the middle. Germline loops: CDR1 MGHRA, CDR2 YSYEKL. CDR3 nucleotides: TGCGCCAGCAGCCAAGAACGCGCTCTCCTAGGAAACACTGAAGCTTTCTTT. Its translation: CASSQERALLGNTEAFF.